The clone carrying this T cell receptor beta chain was seen only a few times. The data were obtained in a study of T-cell memory formation after mild COVID-19. In TCRdb, the 5' RACE reads were re-called with MiXCR into one record per CDR3 protein. This repertoire shows approximately 580,000 distinct CDR3 sequences, about a fifth found once; its top ten account for around 13%. With 4 bases clipped from V and 6 bases from J, the junction kept 10 bases outside the gene matches. From germline, CDR1 is KGHDR and CDR2 SFDVKD. The CDR3 is 16 amino acids. The sequence was obtained from an adult woman who had mild COVID-19 (a few samples of this study predate the infection). Cell type and time point are not known. The genes are TRBV24-1 and TRBJ2-2, with 7 nucleotides matching TRBD2. Source material: PBMCs or a T cell subset sorted from them (not recorded which). CDR3 region: CATSDSGGSPSGELFF. The DNA of the CDR3 is TGTGCCACCAGTGACTCTGGCGGGAGTCCATCCGGGGAGCTGTTTTTT.